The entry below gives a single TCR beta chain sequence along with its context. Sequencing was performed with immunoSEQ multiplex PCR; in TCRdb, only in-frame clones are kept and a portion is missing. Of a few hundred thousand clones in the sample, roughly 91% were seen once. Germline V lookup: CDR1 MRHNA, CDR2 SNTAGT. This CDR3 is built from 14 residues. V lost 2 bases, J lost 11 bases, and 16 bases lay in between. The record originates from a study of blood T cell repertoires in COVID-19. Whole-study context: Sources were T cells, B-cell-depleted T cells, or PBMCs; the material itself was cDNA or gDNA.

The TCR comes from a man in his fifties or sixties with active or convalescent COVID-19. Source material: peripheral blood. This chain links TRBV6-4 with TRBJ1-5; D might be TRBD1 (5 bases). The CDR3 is CASSDVTCPGAQHF. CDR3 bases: TGTGCCAGCAGTGACGTAACCTGCCCGGGGGCCCAGCATTTT.